The sequence of this T cell receptor beta chain was determined in a study of blood T cell repertoires in COVID-19. The wider study: Donors in the United States, Italy and Spain gave samples during acute or convalescent COVID-19. From T cells, B-cell-depleted T cells, or PBMCs came the material, which was cDNA or gDNA.

The repertoire was sequenced with immunoSEQ multiplex PCR; TCRdb's copy has only in-frame clones and lacks some. This sample has around 92,000 clones, with roughly 88% found just once. The CDR3 runs to 15 residues. The V segment lost 0 bases and the J segment 4 bases; nucleotides outside the gene matches: 4. Germline V gene sequence: CDR1 SGHRS, CDR2 YFSETQ. The rearrangement uses TRBV5-1 and TRBJ2-5, with 9 bases fitting TRBD1. Sequences were obtained from peripheral blood. The sequence was collected from a human donor in a cohort sampled during active COVID-19. The CDR3 bases are TGCGCCAGCAGCTTGGTCGGACAGGGGCGAGAGACCCAGTACTTC. Translated, it gives CASSLVGQGRETQYF.